This T cell receptor beta chain was sequenced for a study of T cell responses to AZD1222 COVID-19 vaccine. Study-wide context: Combined were second doses at about 4 or about 12 weeks.

Study-level findings and limits: Donors skewed white British and female; clonal diversity was possibly underestimated.

Clones were read by immunoSEQ multiplex PCR, and TCRdb kept only the in-frame ones, dropping some. This sample yields about 140,000 clones, of which more than 90% are seen a single time; around 3.2% belongs to the top ten. This CDR3 has 15 amino acids. Germline loops: CDR1 LNHDA, CDR2 SQIVND (reference sequence). The ends were cut back, 7 bases at V and 8 bases at J, with 21 bases in the middle. In the case of this clone: The antigen is undetermined.

The clonotype comes from an adult in good health. The input for sequencing was peripheral blood, taken on day 0 of AZD1222 vaccination. The J gene is TRBJ1-5, the V gene TRBV19, with D possibly being TRBD1 (5 bases). This CDR3 is CASTLRWGPMEPQHF. The CDR3 nucleotides are TGTGCCAGTACCCTAAGATGGGGCCCGATGGAGCCCCAGCATTTT.